A single sample gave rise to the 23 T cell receptor beta chains below, sequenced in a study of immune evolution from preneoplasia to lung adenocarcinoma. Profiling relied on immunoSEQ multiplex PCR, and the TCRdb table lists in-frame clones only, not all of them. The table records roughly 5,800 clones, 55% to 70% of them present only once. Input material: FFPE adjacent normal lung tissue. The receptors shown here come from an elderly person with lung adenocarcinoma.

V gene TRBV4-1 combines with J gene TRBJ1-1; 10 bases are shared with TRBD1. V gave up 9 bases and J gave up 7 bases; unmatched junction bases: 14. Germline V lookup: CDR1 MGHRA, CDR2 YSYEKL. The CDR3 is 15 residues long. The CDR3 is CASSVILTGGVEAFF. CDR3 DNA: TGCGCCAGTAGCGTTATACTGACAGGGGGCGTTGAAGCTTTCTTT.

The chain carries TRBV6-1 and TRBJ2-5; 8 bases align to TRBD2. With 0 bases clipped from V and 5 bases from J, the junction kept 8 bases outside the gene matches. The CDR3 is 16 residues long. Germline-derived CDR1 and CDR2 are MNHNS and SASEGT. CDR3 protein: CASSEAEGGGLETQYF. DNA for the CDR3: TGTGCCAGCAGTGAAGCGGAGGGCGGGGGGCTTGAGACCCAGTACTTC.

The chain links TRBV30 to TRBJ1-1; perhaps TRBD1 as D (5 bases). This CDR3 contains 12 residues. V shed 2 bases and J shed 4 bases, with 8 bases lying between them. The germline gives CDR1 GTSNPN, CDR2 SVGIG (reference sequence). The CDR3 loop is CAWSHQGTEAFF. CDR3 sequence (DNA): TGTGCCTGGAGTCACCAGGGCACTGAAGCTTTCTTT.

CDR3 region: CASSRTGGADYGYTF. CDR3 sequence (DNA): TGTGCCAGCAGCCGGACGGGGGGGGCTGACTATGGCTACACCTTC. The gene calls are TRBV5-5 and TRBJ1-2, with D maybe TRBD1 (6 bases). Germline V CDR1 and CDR2: SGHKS, YYEKEE (reference sequence). Trimming pared 4 bases from V and 3 bases from J, leaving 16 bases between. This CDR3 has 15 amino acids.

The chain combines TRBV5-5 with TRBJ1-6, with TRBD1 matching 10 bases. This CDR3 has 14 residues. Trimming took 4 bases from V and 12 from J; bases not matched to a gene: 7. CDR1 is SGHKS and CDR2 is YYEKEE in the germline V gene (reference sequence). The CDR3 loop is CASSPGTGARPLHF. The CDR3 coding sequence is TGTGCCAGCAGCCCCGGGACAGGGGCGCGACCCCTCCACTTT. The whole variable domain, remainder taken from reference TRBV5-5 and TRBJ1-6, is DAGVTQSPTHLIKTRGQQVTLRCSPISGHKSVSWYQQVLGQGPQFIFQYYEKEERGRGNFPDRFSARQFPNYSSELNVNALLLGDSALYLCASSPGTGARPLHFGNGTRLTVT.

A few counts support this clone. The chain links TRBV5-1 to TRBJ1-2, with 8 bases matching TRBD1. CDR3 length equals 16 residues. The ends lost 5 bases at V and 7 bases at J; junction bases unmatched: 16. Germline values: CDR1 SGHRS, CDR2 YFSETQ. The CDR3 is CASRPQGAGSVAGYTF. The CDR3 DNA sequence: TGCGCCAGCAGACCTCAGGGGGCTGGGTCTGTGGCTGGCTACACCTTC.

By frequency in the sample, this clone is medium-sized. A junction boundary mismatches the germline segment, possibly from a read error. This rearrangement joins TRBV5-8 to TRBJ2-1; D is uncertain. The CDR3 is made up of 14 amino acids. Per the germline V gene, CDR1 is SGHTS and CDR2 is YDEGEE. The CDR3 sequence: CASSPLPGYDEQFF. CDR3 coding DNA: TGTGCCAGCAGCCCGCTACCGGGCTACGATGAGCAGTTCTTC.

The genes are TRBV4-3 and TRBJ2-5; no clear D. V was shortened by 3 bases and J by 5 bases, with 13 bases between the two germline ends. The germline V gene has CDR1 LGHNA and CDR2 YSLEER. The CDR3 is 14 amino acids. The CDR3 DNA reads as TGCGCCAGCAGCCAGTTTCAAGGGATGGAGACCCAGTACTTC. It encodes CASSQFQGMETQYF.

This rearrangement joins TRBV6-6 to TRBJ1-2; D ambiguous. CDR3 length: 16 residues. Germline-derived CDR1 and CDR2 are MNHNY and SVGAGI (reference sequence). V was clipped by 2 bases and J by 5 bases, with 18 bases between them. The CDR3 coding sequence is TGTGCCAGCAGTTACCCCCAGGAGGGCCACGGGTATGGCTACACCTTC. Its translation: CASSYPQEGHGYGYTF.

V usage is TRBV11-3 and J usage is TRBJ1-1; D is undetermined. V gave up 4 bases and J gave up 3 bases, with 9 bases separating them. The CDR3 extends over 13 amino acids. Germline V gene sequence: CDR1 SGHNT, CDR2 YENEEA. DNA of the CDR3: TGTGCCAGCAGCTCCCTCGGGGACACTGAAGCTTTCTTT. Protein product: CASSSLGDTEAFF.

This chain joins TRBV29-1 and TRBJ2-5, with 10 bases matching TRBD2. The CDR3 covers 16 residues. Per germline, CDR1 SQVTM and CDR2 ANQGSEA. Trimming at V came to 0 bases and at J to 4 bases, leaving 8 bases not matched to a gene. In nucleotides, the CDR3 is TGCAGCGTTGAAGATACCCTAGCGGGGGAGCGAGAGACCCAGTACTTC. Residues: CSVEDTLAGERETQYF.

This chain connects TRBV6-6 to TRBJ2-5; 7 bases are shared with TRBD2. The V gene's germline CDR1 is MNHNY and CDR2 SVGAGI (reference sequence). The ends lost 6 bases at V and 2 bases at J; junction bases unmatched: 9. The CDR3 length is 15 residues. The CDR3 DNA reads as TGTGCCAGCAGCTCCAAAAGGGGAGGGCAAGAGACCCAGTACTTC. This encodes CASSSKRGGQETQYF.

CDR3 DNA sequence: TGTGCCAGCTCACTCGGGGGGTTGGAGGACGAGCAGTACTTC. Amino acids: CASSLGGLEDEQYF. This chain connects TRBV18 to TRBJ2-7; 7 nucleotides agree with TRBD2. Germline trimming cut 4 bases from V and 5 bases from J; bases unmatched to any gene: 8. Germline CDR1 is KGHSH and CDR2 is LQKENI. The CDR3 contains 14 residues.

This clone ranks as large. The chain uses TRBV20-1 and TRBJ1-1; maybe TRBD1 (6 bases). The CDR3 has 11 amino acids. Trimming took 6 bases from V and 4 from J, leaving 9 bases between them. Germline assignment: CDR1 DFQATT and CDR2 SNEGSKA (reference sequence). In nucleotides, the CDR3 is TGCAGTGCCGGAGGGGGCACTGAAGCTTTCTTT. It encodes CSAGGGTEAFF.

This clone was found once. The chain links TRBV5-4 to TRBJ1-2; D not resolved. Germline V gene sequence: CDR1 SGHNT, CDR2 YYREEE (reference sequence). This CDR3 has 13 amino acids. Trimming removed 2 bases at V and 1 base at J, with 6 bases between. DNA for the CDR3: TGTGCCAGCAGCTTAGACTTTAACTATGGCTACACCTTC. The encoded protein is CASSLDFNYGYTF.

This chain joins TRBV2 and TRBJ1-3; no clear D gene. V dropped 8 bases and J dropped 0 bases, with 8 bases sitting between them. There are 13 residues in the CDR3. Germline-derived CDR1 and CDR2 are SNHLY and FYNNEI. CDR3 nucleotides: TGTGCCAGCGCCAGCTTCTCTGGAAACACCATATATTTT. Translated: CASASFSGNTIYF.

V usage is TRBV5-1 and J usage is TRBJ2-3; D unresolved. The V and J ends lost 4 bases and 4 bases respectively, with 7 bases between them. There are 12 residues in the CDR3. The germline gives CDR1 SGHRS, CDR2 YFSETQ. DNA of the CDR3: TGCGCCAGCAGCGGGTTGGCAGATACGCAGTATTTT. This translates into CASSGLADTQYF. Full variable domain (missing parts from reference TRBV5-1 and TRBJ2-3): KAGVTQTPRYLIKTRGQQVTLSCSPISGHRSVSWYQQTPGQGLQFLFEYFSETQRNKGNFPGRFSGRQFSNSRSEMNVSTLELGDSALYLCASSGLADTQYFGPGTRLTVL.

The sample holds a few counts of this clone. This rearrangement joins TRBV10-1 to TRBJ2-2, with D tentatively TRBD1 (5 bases). CDR1 is WNHNN and CDR2 is SYGVQD in the germline V gene (reference sequence). V dropped 3 bases and J dropped 6 bases, with 11 bases sitting between them. This CDR3 comprises 14 residues. For the CDR3, the DNA is TGCGCCAGCAGTGACCGGGCAGGGTCCGGGGAGCTGTTTTTT. Protein: CASSDRAGSGELFF.

This clone was found a few times. The V gene is TRBV5-6, the J gene TRBJ1-1; TRBD1 aligns across 7 bases. Per germline, CDR1 SGHDT and CDR2 YYEEEE. V shed 6 bases and J 10 bases; nucleotides not matched to a gene: 9. The CDR3 has 12 residues. The CDR3 bases are TGTGCCAGCACCACCGGGGGACAGCGAGCTTTCTTT. The encoded protein is CASTTGGQRAFF. The whole variable domain, remainder taken from reference TRBV5-6 and TRBJ1-1, is DAGVTQSPTHLIKTRGQQVTLRCSPKSGHDTVSWYQQALGQGPQFIFQYYEEEERQRGNFPDRFSGHQFPNYSSELNVNALLLGDSALYLCASTTGGQRAFFGQGTRLTVV.

The chain employs TRBV4-1 and TRBJ2-2; D is unclear. This CDR3 has 16 amino acids. Germline V gene sequence: CDR1 MGHRA, CDR2 YSYEKL. V was cut by 2 bases and J by 0 bases, with 10 bases left in between. As DNA, the CDR3 is TGCGCCAGCAGCCAAATCGGGTCCCCGAACACCGGGGAGCTGTTTTTT. It translates to CASSQIGSPNTGELFF.

The J gene is TRBJ2-3, the V gene TRBV19; D possibly uses TRBD1 or TRBD2 (5 bases each). V lost 5 bases, J lost 2 bases, and 8 bases lay in between. This CDR3 spans 13 amino acids. CDR1 and CDR2 (germline): LNHDA, SQIVND (reference sequence). CDR3 loop: CASSAGATDTQYF. CDR3 bases: TGTGCCAGTAGTGCCGGGGCCACAGATACGCAGTATTTT.

This chain links TRBV28 with TRBJ2-5, with D maybe TRBD2 (7 bases). V was trimmed by 3 bases and J by 3 bases, leaving 14 bases between them. The CDR3 consists of 15 residues. Germline-derived CDR1 and CDR2 are MDHEN and SYDVKM. CDR3 region: CASSFSRGAKETQYF. CDR3 DNA sequence: TGTGCCAGCAGTTTCTCTCGGGGGGCAAAAGAGACCCAGTACTTC.

V gene TRBV28 combines with J gene TRBJ1-2; perhaps TRBD1 as D (5 bases). This CDR3 region has 18 residues. The V gene lost 4 bases and the J gene lost 3 bases, with 24 bases spanning the gap. Germline V gives CDR1 MDHEN, CDR2 SYDVKM. CDR3 residues: CASSSWEGGTGGDYGYTF. DNA of the CDR3: TGTGCCAGCAGTTCATGGGAGGGCGGGACCGGGGGTGACTATGGCTACACCTTC.